There are a few counts of the clone carrying this T cell receptor (beta chain). Its antigen is currently unknown. The data stem from a study of identical twins. Trimming shortened V by 3 bases and J by 10 bases, and 19 bases separated the two germline ends. CDR3 size: 15 residues. CDR1 and CDR2 (germline): DFQATT, SNEGSKA (reference sequence). The study, taken as a whole, reports: Insertions were reduced in abundant cord blood beta clonotypes but not in memory repertoires.

It was template switching that added a universal primer site, and there were unique molecular identifiers on the cDNA. TCRdb reprocessed the 5' RACE reads via MiXCR and lists one record per CDR3 protein. The table records 400,000 to 550,000 distinct CDR3 sequences, 20% to 25% of them present only once. The data also belong to a second study, concerning T cells expressing NK-cell markers. Per that paper: Where four donors were concerned, these clonotypes also led the CD3+CD56-NKG2C+ fraction. Whether the expanded NKG2C+ T cell clones recognized HCMV remained unclear.

The rearrangement joins TRBV20-1 to TRBJ1-6; maybe TRBD1 (6 bases). Sequencing was done on a sample of CD4+ T cells sorted from blood. The receptor comes from a woman between 18 and 29 years old in good health. CDR3 nucleotide sequence: TGCAGTGCTAGTGTACCGCGGGACATAAAATCACCCCTCCACTTT. It codes for CSASVPRDIKSPLHF.